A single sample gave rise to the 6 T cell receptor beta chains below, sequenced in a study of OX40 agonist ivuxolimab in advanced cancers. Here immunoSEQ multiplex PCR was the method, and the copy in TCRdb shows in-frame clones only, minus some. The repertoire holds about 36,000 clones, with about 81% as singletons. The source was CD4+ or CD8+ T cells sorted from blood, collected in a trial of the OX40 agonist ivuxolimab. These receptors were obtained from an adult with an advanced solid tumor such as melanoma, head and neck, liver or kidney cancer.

The CDR3 nucleotides are TGTGCCAGCTCAAACAGGGTTGACGAGCAGTACTTC. This encodes CASSNRVDEQYF. This chain links TRBV6-5 with TRBJ2-7; perhaps TRBD1 as D (6 bases). V lost 8 bases to trimming and J lost 5 bases, with 13 bases between them. The CDR3 totals 12 residues. Germline values: CDR1 MNHEY, CDR2 SVGAGI.

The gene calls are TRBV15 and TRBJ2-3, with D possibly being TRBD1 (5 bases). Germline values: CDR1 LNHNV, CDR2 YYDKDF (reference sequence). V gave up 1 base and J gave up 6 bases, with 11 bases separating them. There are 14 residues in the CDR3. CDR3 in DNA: TGTGCCACCAGCAGAGGCAGGGATGGGGATACGCAGTATTTT. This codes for CATSRGRDGDTQYF.

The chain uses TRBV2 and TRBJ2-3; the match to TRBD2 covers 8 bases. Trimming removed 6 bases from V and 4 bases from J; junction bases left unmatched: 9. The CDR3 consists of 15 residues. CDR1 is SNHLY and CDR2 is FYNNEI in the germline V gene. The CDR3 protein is CASRRGAPRADTQYF. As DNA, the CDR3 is TGTGCCAGCAGGCGGGGGGCTCCTAGGGCAGATACGCAGTATTTT. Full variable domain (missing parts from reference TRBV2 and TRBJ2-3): EPEVTQTPSHQVTQMGQEVILRCVPISNHLYFYWYRQILGQKVEFLVSFYNNEISEKSEIFDDQFSVERPDGSNFTLKIRSTKLEDSAMYFCASRRGAPRADTQYFGPGTRLTVL.

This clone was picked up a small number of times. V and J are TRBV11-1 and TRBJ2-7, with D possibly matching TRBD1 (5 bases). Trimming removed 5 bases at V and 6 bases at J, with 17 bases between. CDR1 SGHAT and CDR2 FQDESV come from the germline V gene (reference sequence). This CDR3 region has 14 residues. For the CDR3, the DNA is TGTGCCAGCAGCCTTTCGGACATTCTCTCCGAGCAGTACTTC. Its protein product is CASSLSDILSEQYF.

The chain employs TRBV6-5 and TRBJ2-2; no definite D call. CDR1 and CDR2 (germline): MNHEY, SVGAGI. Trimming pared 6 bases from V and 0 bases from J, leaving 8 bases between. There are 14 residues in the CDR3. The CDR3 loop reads CASRRTANTGELFF. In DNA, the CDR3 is TGTGCCAGCAGACGGACGGCGAACACCGGGGAGCTGTTTTTT.

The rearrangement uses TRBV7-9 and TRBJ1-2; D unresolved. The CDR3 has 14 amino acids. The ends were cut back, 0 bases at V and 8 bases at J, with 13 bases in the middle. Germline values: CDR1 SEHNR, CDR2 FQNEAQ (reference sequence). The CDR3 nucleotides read TGTGCCAGCAGCTTAGCGCTGTCAGAACTCGGCTACACCTTC. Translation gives CASSLALSELGYTF.